The sample holds a few counts of the clone carrying this TCR beta chain. Its specificity is not known. These data belong to a study of cytomegalovirus exposure and HLA in healthy donors. Study-wide results and limits: A later analysis showed that HLA-associated TCR beta chains had undergone more clonal expansion than equally common others. A later analysis reportedly found that, within productive TCRs, an Asian-associated ancestry cluster had fewer N-insertions than the mean observed across the roughly 670 donors.

Trimming took off 5 bases at V and 5 bases at J, with 7 bases between the two ends. Germline-derived CDR1 and CDR2 are SGHVS and FQNEAQ. CDR3 length: 11 amino acids. The PCR used 60 Vbeta and 13 Jbeta primers. Generated by immunoSEQ multiplex PCR, the TCRdb table keeps only in-frame clones and is missing some. The sample includes 140,000 or so clones, over 65% seen only once; the top ten take roughly 4.5%. The clonotype originates from a young man in good health and CMV-seropositive. The chain employs TRBV7-8 and TRBJ2-7; a weak D match, TRBD1 (5 bases). Sequenced: PBMCs. The CDR3 spells CASSPRDEQYF. CDR3 in DNA: TGTGCCAGCAGCCCCAGGGACGAGCAGTACTTC.